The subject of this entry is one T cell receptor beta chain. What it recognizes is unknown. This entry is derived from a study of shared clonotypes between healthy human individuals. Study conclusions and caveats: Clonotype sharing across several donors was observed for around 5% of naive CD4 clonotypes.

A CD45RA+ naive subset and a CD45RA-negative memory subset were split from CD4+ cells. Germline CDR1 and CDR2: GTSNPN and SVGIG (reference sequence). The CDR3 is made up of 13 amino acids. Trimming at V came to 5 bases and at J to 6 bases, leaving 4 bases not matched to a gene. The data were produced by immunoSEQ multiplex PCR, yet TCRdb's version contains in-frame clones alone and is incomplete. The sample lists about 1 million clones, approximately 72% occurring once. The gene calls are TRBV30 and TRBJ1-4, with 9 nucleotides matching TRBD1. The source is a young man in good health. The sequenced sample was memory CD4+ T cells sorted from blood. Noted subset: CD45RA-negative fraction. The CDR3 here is CAWLGQGHEKLFF. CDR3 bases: TGTGCCTGGCTGGGACAGGGTCATGAAAAACTGTTTTTT. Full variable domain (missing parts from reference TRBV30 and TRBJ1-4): SQTIHQWPATLVQPVGSPLSLECTVEGTSNPNLYWYRQAAGRGLQLLFYSVGIGQISSEVPQNLSASRPQDRQFILSSKKLLLSDSGFYLCAWLGQGHEKLFFGSGTQLSVL.